The 32 T cell receptor beta chains listed next were all sequenced from one sample in a study of cytomegalovirus exposure and HLA in healthy donors. 60 Vbeta and 13 Jbeta primers were used in PCR. The data were produced by immunoSEQ multiplex PCR, yet TCRdb's version contains in-frame clones alone and is incomplete. The sample has about 150,000 clones; approximately 71% are singletons. The sequenced sample consisted of PBMCs. These receptors were obtained from a man aged 18-30 years in good health and CMV-seropositive.

The CDR3 DNA is TGTGCCAGCAGTGAAGCCATTAGAGAGACCCAGTACTTC. It yields the protein CASSEAIRETQYF. The genes are TRBV6-5 and TRBJ2-5; D remains unclear. Germline V gene lookup returns CDR1 MNHEY and CDR2 SVGAGI. V gave up 5 bases and J gave up 4 bases, with 11 bases separating them. The CDR3 spans 13 residues.

The rearrangement links TRBV11-2 to TRBJ2-5; D might be TRBD2 (5 bases). The V and J ends lost 8 bases and 8 bases respectively, with 15 bases between them. This CDR3 is 12 amino acids long. Per the germline V gene, CDR1 is SGHAT and CDR2 is FQNNGV. The CDR3 here is CASGSTGGTQYF. DNA for the CDR3: TGTGCCAGCGGGAGTACCGGTGGAACCCAGTACTTC.

The V gene is TRBV11-2, the J gene TRBJ1-5; 11 bases align to TRBD1. CDR1 SGHAT and CDR2 FQNNGV come from the germline V gene. Germline trimming cut 5 bases from V and 6 bases from J; bases unmatched to any gene: 9. This CDR3 comprises 16 residues. CDR3 in DNA: TGTGCCAGCAGCCAGGGGACAGGGGGGTTACCTCAGCCCCAGCATTTT. Its protein product is CASSQGTGGLPQPQHF.

V is TRBV19 and J is TRBJ1-5; possibly TRBD1 for D (6 bases). Trimming took 7 bases from V and 0 from J, leaving 10 bases between them. The CDR3 consists of 14 residues. Germline loops: CDR1 LNHDA, CDR2 SQIVND (reference sequence). The CDR3 nucleotides read TGTGCCAGTACCCTACAGGGTAGCAATCAGCCCCAGCATTTT. It translates to CASTLQGSNQPQHF.

The gene calls are TRBV7-9 and TRBJ2-1; D is undetermined. Between the trimmed V and J ends, which lost 1 base and 12 bases, there was a span of 10 bases. This CDR3 contains 12 residues. Germline-derived CDR1 and CDR2 are SEHNR and FQNEAQ (reference sequence). CDR3 amino acids: CASSLGDHGQFF. The CDR3 DNA sequence: TGTGCCAGCAGCTTAGGAGATCACGGGCAGTTCTTC. The full variable domain, with the rest looked up from reference TRBV7-9 and TRBJ2-1, is DTGVSQNPRHKITKRGQNVTFRCDPISEHNRLYWYRQTLGQGPEFLTYFQNEAQLEKSRLLSDRFSAERPKGSFSTLEIQRTEQGDSAMYLCASSLGDHGQFFGPGTRLTVL.

With regard to this clone: The junction differs from germline at one of its ends, possibly a read error. This rearrangement joins TRBV15 to TRBJ1-2, with D possibly TRBD1 on 6 matching bases. The CDR3 has 12 residues. Germline V gene sequence: CDR1 LNHNV, CDR2 YYDKDF (reference sequence). CDR3 residues: CATSRDRGARIF. For the CDR3, the DNA is TGTGCCACCAGCAGAGATCGGGGGGCCCGGATCTTC.

The chain uses TRBV7-9 and TRBJ1-2; 11 positions match TRBD1. Germline loops: CDR1 SEHNR, CDR2 FQNEAQ (reference sequence). The J segment lost 2 bases and the V segment lost 5 bases, leaving 4 bases of the junction unmatched. The CDR3 covers 15 residues. The CDR3 DNA sequence: TGTGCCAGCAGCCCACGGGACAGGGGGAACTATGGCTACACCTTC. This gives the protein CASSPRDRGNYGYTF.

This clone was seen a single time. This sample includes further DNA sequences coding for the same CDR3. The J gene is TRBJ2-1, the V gene TRBV5-1; 9 bases fit TRBD2. This CDR3 has 16 amino acids. V was pared by 0 bases and J by 13 bases, with 14 bases of the junction left unmatched. Per germline, CDR1 SGHRS and CDR2 YFSETQ. CDR3 bases: TGCGCCAGCAGCTTGGCTGCCCCGGGGCTAGCGGGACCTCAGTTCTTC. Amino acid sequence: CASSLAAPGLAGPQFF.

This sequence joins TRBV2 and TRBJ2-3; 8 nucleotides agree with TRBD1. CDR1 is SNHLY and CDR2 is FYNNEI in the germline V gene. V trimming: 5 bases; J trimming: 3 bases; junction bases outside the gene matches: 4. The CDR3 spans 14 residues. The chain's CDR3 is CASSRDRSTDTQYF. DNA of the CDR3: TGTGCCAGCAGTAGGGACAGGTCAACAGATACGCAGTATTTT.

The rearrangement joins TRBV14 to TRBJ2-2, with D possibly matching TRBD1 (6 bases). Germline V gene sequence: CDR1 SGHDN, CDR2 FVKESK. Trimming left V 5 bases short and J 6 bases short, with 10 bases between. CDR3 size: 13 residues. This chain's CDR3 is CASSTQGAGELFF. Here the CDR3 DNA reads TGTGCCAGCAGCACACAGGGCGCCGGGGAGCTGTTTTTT.

The V call is TRBV28, the J call TRBJ2-7, with TRBD2 matching over 9 bases. Trimming cost V 6 bases and J 7 bases; bases outside gene matches: 19. Germline CDR1 MDHEN, CDR2 SYDVKM. This CDR3 spans 17 amino acids. The CDR3 bases are TGTGCCAGCAGCCCCCCCCAGCGGGAGGTCCCACGGGGGGAGCAGTACTTC. This translates into CASSPPQREVPRGEQYF.

The CDR3 region has the DNA TGTGCCACCAGCAGAGATCTTGAGGTCGATGAGCAGTTCTTC. This translates into CATSRDLEVDEQFF. The V and J genes are TRBV15 and TRBJ2-1; D is unresolved. In germline, CDR1 is LNHNV, CDR2 YYDKDF (reference sequence). The CDR3 is 14 residues long. The V end was cut by 0 bases, the J end by 8 bases, with 11 bases between.

V gene TRBV6-1 combines with J gene TRBJ2-7, with D perhaps TRBD2 (5 bases). Germline V gene data show CDR1 as MNHNS and CDR2 as SASEGT. V was clipped by 7 bases and J by 0 bases, with 16 bases between them. The CDR3 runs to 15 residues. CDR3 sequence: CASKRSGDLSYEQYF. CDR3 in DNA: TGTGCCAGCAAGAGATCCGGGGATCTCTCCTACGAGCAGTACTTC.

Here the CDR3 reads CASSPGAGGTNEKLFF. CDR3 DNA sequence: TGTGCCAGCAGTCCAGGGGCGGGGGGGACTAATGAAAAACTGTTTTTT. The chain is built from TRBV4-2 and TRBJ1-4; the D gene is possibly TRBD1 (6 bases). In germline, CDR1 is LGHNA, CDR2 YNFKEQ. Trimming took off 6 bases at V and 2 bases at J, with 16 bases between the two ends. The CDR3 has 16 residues.

The genes are TRBV29-1 and TRBJ2-3; maybe TRBD1 (8 bases). Per the germline V gene, CDR1 is SQVTM and CDR2 is ANQGSEA. The CDR3 runs 16 residues. Deletions cut 6 bases from V and 6 bases from J, with 25 bases between. The chain's CDR3 is CSVHRGGQGNLDTQYF. Here the CDR3 DNA reads TGCAGCGTCCACAGGGGGGGTCAGGGGAATTTGGATACGCAGTATTTT.

V usage is TRBV6-1 and J usage is TRBJ2-5, with 9 bases that match TRBD2. The J call may be incorrect, as the DNA end agrees better with TRBJ2-7. The CDR3 spans 15 residues. CDR1 and CDR2 from the germline V gene are MNHNS and SASEGT. CDR3 sequence (DNA): TGTGCCAGCCGCCTGATAGCGGGGGATAACTACGAGCAGTACTTC. Its translation is CASRLIAGDNYEQYF.

The chain employs TRBV6-5 and TRBJ2-6; no definite D call. Germline CDR1 reads MNHEY; CDR2 reads SVGAGI. Trimming took off 3 bases at V and 1 base at J, with 7 bases between the two ends. The CDR3 length is 15 residues. The CDR3 reads CASSYAESGANVLTF. The CDR3 nucleotides read TGTGCCAGCAGTTATGCCGAGTCTGGGGCCAACGTCCTGACTTTC.

Only a few counts were recorded for this clone. The rearrangement joins TRBV6-5 to TRBJ2-7; possibly TRBD1 for D (6 bases). Germline values: CDR1 MNHEY, CDR2 SVGAGI. The CDR3 runs to 13 residues. V was pared by 6 bases and J by 3 bases, with 12 bases between. The CDR3 region has the DNA TGTGCCAGCAGCTCCGGGACATACTACGAGCAGTACTTC. It is translated as CASSSGTYYEQYF.

The V and J genes are TRBV29-1 and TRBJ1-1, with D possibly being TRBD1 (6 bases). V dropped 5 bases and J dropped 11 bases, with 21 bases sitting between them. Germline-derived CDR1 and CDR2 are SQVTM and ANQGSEA. The CDR3 runs 13 residues. Here the CDR3 reads CSVQGLTRQKAFF. DNA for the CDR3: TGCAGCGTTCAGGGGCTTACTCGTCAGAAGGCTTTCTTT. The full variable domain, completed using reference TRBV29-1 and TRBJ1-1, is SAVISQKPSRDICQRGTSLTIQCQVDSQVTMMFWYRQQPGQSLTLIATANQGSEATYESGFVIDKFPISRPNLTFSTLTVSNMSPEDSSIYLCSVQGLTRQKAFFGQGTRLTVV.

V is TRBV28 and J is TRBJ1-5, with 8 positions matching TRBD1. The trim removed 6 bases at V and 9 bases at J, leaving 13 bases unmatched. Germline CDR1 is MDHEN and CDR2 is SYDVKM. The CDR3 extends over 15 amino acids. The DNA for the CDR3 is TGTGCCAGCAGCGCTGGGACAGGTTTCTTGTCGCCCCAGCATTTT. Translation gives CASSAGTGFLSPQHF.

This clone has a handful of counts. V usage is TRBV2 and J usage is TRBJ1-1; no firm D call. The CDR3 has 14 residues. Germline CDR1 and CDR2: SNHLY and FYNNEI. V lost 6 bases to trimming and J lost 4 bases, with 15 bases between them. The CDR3 loop is CASRAREGTTEAFF. CDR3 coding DNA: TGTGCCAGCAGGGCAAGGGAGGGTACCACTGAAGCTTTCTTT.

The chain recombines TRBV9 with TRBJ2-1; the D is unclear. The length of the CDR3 is 12 residues. Germline CDR1 is SGDLS and CDR2 is YYNGEE. V lost 3 bases and J 8 bases, leaving 9 bases between the germline ends. CDR3 amino acids: CASSGDSDEQFF. The CDR3 DNA follows: TGTGCCAGCAGCGGAGACTCCGATGAGCAGTTCTTC.

This clone has just one count. The V and J genes are TRBV28 and TRBJ2-7; 7 bases align to TRBD1. The V segment lost 7 bases and the J segment 2 bases; nucleotides outside the gene matches: 5. Per the germline V gene, CDR1 is MDHEN and CDR2 is SYDVKM. The CDR3 spans 13 residues. The CDR3 nucleotides read TGTGCCAGCATTGAGACAGGGACCTACGAGCAGTACTTC. Amino acids: CASIETGTYEQYF.

Of note for this clone: Its ends do not fully match the called genes, so a read error is possible. This chain links TRBV29-1 with TRBJ2-1, with D perhaps TRBD1 (6 bases). Germline assignment: CDR1 SQVTM and CDR2 ANQGSEA. This CDR3 contains 10 residues. The CDR3 is CSGELQGQFF. The CDR3 DNA follows: TGCAGCGGTGAACTACAGGGGCAGTTCTTC.

This clone has more than one count but fewer than ten. The V and J genes are TRBV5-4 and TRBJ2-3; TRBD2 agrees at 8 bases. Trimming took 2 bases from V and 3 from J; bases not matched to a gene: 5. CDR1 and CDR2 from the germline V gene are SGHNT and YYREEE (reference sequence). The CDR3 runs 15 residues. CDR3 DNA sequence: TGTGCCAGCAGCTTAAGCGGGAGATCAACAGATACGCAGTATTTT. It yields the protein CASSLSGRSTDTQYF.

The rearrangement joins TRBV6-6 to TRBJ1-2; 9 bases agree with TRBD1. The CDR3 is 13 residues long. Germline-derived CDR1 and CDR2 are MNHNY and SVGAGI (reference sequence). V dropped 7 bases and J dropped 4; count of bases not matched to a gene: 4. CDR3: CASMSDRGYGYTF. DNA for the CDR3: TGTGCCAGCATGTCGGACAGGGGCTATGGCTACACCTTC.

The J gene is TRBJ1-4, the V gene TRBV5-1; D perhaps matches TRBD1 (5 bases). V was pared by 3 bases and J by 7 bases, with 13 bases between. Germline assignment: CDR1 SGHRS and CDR2 YFSETQ. CDR3 size: 14 residues. The CDR3 nucleotides are TGCGCCAGCAGCTGGAGGGGTTTTAGTGAAAAACTGTTTTTT. Amino acid sequence: CASSWRGFSEKLFF.

The rearrangement uses TRBV18 and TRBJ2-5; 14 bases are shared with TRBD2. The germline V gene has CDR1 KGHSH and CDR2 LQKENI. The CDR3 length is 15 residues. V lost 3 bases, J lost 5 bases, and 2 bases stayed unmatched. The CDR3 protein is CASSPGLAGVETQYF. The CDR3 DNA reads as TGTGCCAGCTCACCGGGACTAGCGGGAGTGGAGACCCAGTACTTC.

The chain carries TRBV23-1 and TRBJ2-2; 9 nucleotides line up with TRBD2. TRBV23-1 belongs to the ORF category, with a function that is uncertain. CDR3 length: 18 amino acids. Germline trimming cut 2 bases from V and 4 bases from J; bases unmatched to any gene: 11. In nucleotides, the CDR3 is TGCGCCAGCAGTCAAGCCGGGGGCGGGAGGGTATGCACCGGGGAGCTGTTTTTT. It yields the protein CASSQAGGGRVCTGELFF.

A few counts support this clone. This rearrangement joins TRBV27 to TRBJ1-4; D is possibly TRBD1 (5 bases). V lost 8 bases and J 7 bases, leaving 20 bases between the germline ends. This CDR3 is built from 15 residues. Germline CDR1 is MNHEY and CDR2 is SMNVEV (reference sequence). CDR3: CASRPVWGVGEKLFF. CDR3 DNA sequence: TGTGCCAGCCGACCGGTGTGGGGGGTAGGTGAAAAACTGTTTTTT.

The chain has TRBV28 and TRBJ1-2; no definite D call. V was trimmed by 8 bases and J by 8 bases, leaving 12 bases between them. The CDR3 runs to 11 residues. Germline V gene lookup returns CDR1 MDHEN and CDR2 SYDVKM. The CDR3 loop is CASLRPGGYTF. DNA for the CDR3: TGTGCCAGCCTCAGGCCGGGGGGCTACACCTTC.

The chain carries TRBV28 and TRBJ2-1; 10 bases are shared with TRBD2. Germline CDR1 reads MDHEN; CDR2 reads SYDVKM. V gave up 5 bases and J gave up 3 bases; unmatched junction bases: 4. CDR3 length: 15 residues. CDR3 sequence (DNA): TGTGCCAGCAGTCCTAGCGGGAGATACTACAATGAGCAGTTCTTC. Amino acids: CASSPSGRYYNEQFF. Full variable domain (outside the CDR3, taken from reference TRBV28 and TRBJ2-1): DVKVTQSSRYLVKRTGEKVFLECVQDMDHENMFWYRQDPGLGLRLIYFSYDVKMKEKGDIPEGYSVSREKKERFSLILESASTNQTSMYLCASSPSGRYYNEQFFGPGTRLTVL.